This TCR beta chain was captured by sequencing in a study of blood T cell repertoires in COVID-19. About the study: Samples representing acute and convalescent COVID-19 were sourced from the United States, Italy and Spain. PBMCs, B-cell-depleted T cells, or T cells were the source of the cDNA or gDNA that made up the material.

This clone was counted a few times. As handled by the study authors: Reference gene primer amplification in the assay estimated nucleated cell counts. Clones were read by immunoSEQ multiplex PCR, and TCRdb kept only the in-frame ones, dropping some. V and J calls and clone size are those listed in that table; D and trimming were worked out from the DNA. The data hold roughly 84,000 clones, with 70% to 85% observed a single time. Input material: peripheral blood. The receptor's source is a woman aged 50 to 60 with acute or convalescent COVID-19.

CDR3 loop: CASRDEGVSNSPLHF. The CDR3 DNA follows: TGTGCCAGTAGGGACGAGGGGGTTAGTAATTCACCCCTCCACTTT. This rearrangement joins TRBV19 to TRBJ1-6; a possible D gene is TRBD1 (6 bases). CDR3 length: 15 residues. CDR1 and CDR2 (germline): LNHDA, SQIVND (reference sequence). The V end lost 6 bases, the J end lost 6 bases, and 15 bases lay between the germline ends.